This entry lists 20 T cell receptor beta chains sequenced from one sample in a study of blood T cell repertoires in COVID-19. Here immunoSEQ multiplex PCR was the method, and the copy in TCRdb shows in-frame clones only, minus some. Of about 150,000 clones listed, around 83% are singletons. Sample: peripheral blood. The source is a woman aged 55 to 70 with COVID-19, enrolled during active disease.

The chain is built from TRBV6-5 and TRBJ2-7, with a weak D call TRBD1 (5 bases). Germline-derived CDR1 and CDR2 are MNHEY and SVGAGI. The CDR3 runs 12 residues. The V end lost 7 bases, the J end lost 2 bases, and 9 bases lay between the germline ends. This CDR3 is CASTPRAYEQYF. CDR3 coding DNA: TGTGCCAGCACACCCAGGGCCTACGAGCAGTACTTC.

V gene TRBV5-1 combines with J gene TRBJ1-4; 8 nucleotides agree with TRBD1. Germline values: CDR1 SGHRS, CDR2 YFSETQ. Trimming removed 4 bases from V and 8 bases from J; junction bases left unmatched: 13. The CDR3 has 16 amino acids. CDR3 region: CASSGAGGPLSEKLFF. In nucleotides, the CDR3 is TGCGCCAGCAGCGGGGCAGGGGGCCCCCTTAGCGAAAAACTGTTTTTT.

The V call is TRBV7-3, the J call TRBJ2-1; D might be TRBD2 (5 bases). CDR3 size: 18 residues. Germline-derived CDR1 and CDR2 are SGHTA and FQGTGA. V lost 2 bases and J lost 0, with 17 bases in between. The DNA for the CDR3 is TGTGCCAGCAGCTTAGAGAGCGGACGGGTTGGCTCCTACAATGAGCAGTTCTTC. Translated: CASSLESGRVGSYNEQFF.

This chain joins TRBV5-1 and TRBJ1-6; 7 bases align to TRBD1. The CDR3 has 15 residues. Germline V gene data show CDR1 as SGHRS and CDR2 as YFSETQ. The V segment lost 0 bases and the J segment 7 bases; nucleotides outside the gene matches: 4. The CDR3 region is CASSLGGTENSPLHF. For the CDR3, the DNA is TGCGCCAGCAGCTTGGGGGGGACAGAGAATTCACCCCTCCACTTT.

This clone has just one count. This sequence joins TRBV5-1 and TRBJ1-1; a possible D gene is TRBD1 (6 bases). The CDR3 length is 14 residues. With 5 bases removed from V and 1 base from J, the gap between germline ends came to 12 bases. Germline CDR1 SGHRS, CDR2 YFSETQ. CDR3 residues: CASRDRNTNTEAFF. The DNA for the CDR3 is TGCGCCAGCAGAGACAGGAACACGAACACTGAAGCTTTCTTT.

This chain joins TRBV5-6 and TRBJ1-5; 7 nucleotides line up with TRBD1. V was pared by 4 bases and J by 2 bases, with 0 bases of the junction left unmatched. CDR3 length: 13 amino acids. Germline V gene sequence: CDR1 SGHDT, CDR2 YYEEEE. This chain's CDR3 is CASSTGGNQPQHF. The CDR3 DNA reads TGTGCCAGCAGCACAGGGGGCAATCAGCCCCAGCATTTT.

The chain recombines TRBV5-1 with TRBJ2-3, with 7 bases lining up with TRBD2. V gave up 9 bases and J gave up 2 bases; unmatched junction bases: 9. The germline gives CDR1 SGHRS, CDR2 YFSETQ. CDR3 length: 14 amino acids. CDR3 coding DNA: TGCGCCACCACGGTTAGCGGGCTCACAGATACGCAGTATTTT. Protein sequence: CATTVSGLTDTQYF.

This clone has just a few counts. The V and J genes are TRBV20-1 and TRBJ2-2, with D unresolved. Germline values: CDR1 DFQATT, CDR2 SNEGSKA (reference sequence). CDR3 length equals 11 residues. The V end lost 6 bases, the J end lost 8 bases, and 10 bases lay between the germline ends. The CDR3 DNA follows: TGCAGTGCCGTTAGCTCTGGGGAGCTGTTTTTT. Encoded protein: CSAVSSGELFF.

The DNA for the CDR3 is TGTGCCAGCAGTTACGGTCGTCAGTCCGGGGAGCTGTTTTTT. Translated, it gives CASSYGRQSGELFF. This chain joins TRBV6-5 and TRBJ2-2; D remains unclear. Germline V CDR1 and CDR2: MNHEY, SVGAGI. The CDR3 contains 14 residues. With 2 bases removed from V and 6 bases from J, the gap between germline ends came to 10 bases.

The chain carries TRBV5-1 and TRBJ1-3; no reliable D call. Germline values: CDR1 SGHRS, CDR2 YFSETQ. The CDR3 has 14 residues. Trimming removed 1 base from V and 0 bases from J, with 5 bases in between. The DNA for the CDR3 is TGCGCCAGCAGCTTGACCGGCTCTGGAAACACCATATATTTT. This sequence encodes CASSLTGSGNTIYF.

This chain joins TRBV7-8 and TRBJ2-1; TRBD2 aligns across 8 bases. Germline values: CDR1 SGHVS, CDR2 FQNEAQ. J lost 4 bases, V lost 1 base, and 6 bases had no gene match. This CDR3 is built from 16 residues. CDR3 in amino acids: CASSLERGRRYNEQFF. In DNA form, the CDR3 reads TGTGCCAGCAGCTTAGAGCGCGGGAGGAGGTACAATGAGCAGTTCTTC.

This sequence joins TRBV11-3 and TRBJ2-1, with 11 nucleotides matching TRBD1. This CDR3 spans 14 amino acids. Germline trimming cut 4 bases from V and 8 bases from J; bases unmatched to any gene: 4. The germline gives CDR1 SGHNT, CDR2 YENEEA. The CDR3 sequence: CASSWGQGVYEQFF. The CDR3 DNA reads as TGTGCCAGCAGCTGGGGACAGGGGGTGTATGAGCAGTTCTTC.

This rearrangement joins TRBV6-2 or TRBV6-3 to TRBJ1-2; D unclear. Trimming pared 0 bases from V and 8 bases from J, leaving 13 bases between. Germline V gene sequence: CDR1 MNHEY, CDR2 SVGEGT. The CDR3 contains 14 residues. The CDR3 loop is CASSYSRTSYGYTF. The DNA of the CDR3 is TGTGCCAGCAGTTACTCACGGACTTCGTACGGCTACACCTTC.

The CDR3 spells CASSLAIQGLRTDTQYF. For the CDR3, the DNA is TGTGCCAGCAGCTTAGCGATACAGGGGCTGAGGACAGATACGCAGTATTTT. This chain uses TRBV7-6 with TRBJ2-3; TRBD1 aligns across 7 bases. Germline V gene lookup returns CDR1 SGHVS and CDR2 FNYEAQ. This CDR3 region has 17 residues. With V trimmed by 0 bases and J by 3 bases, 9 bases remained unmatched.

In DNA form, the CDR3 reads TGCGCCAGCAGTGCCGAAACCGGGACAGGGGGAAATGAGCAGTTCTTC. It is translated as CASSAETGTGGNEQFF. The rearrangement joins TRBV10-2 to TRBJ2-1; 11 bases agree with TRBD1. With 4 bases clipped from V and 7 bases from J, the junction kept 9 bases outside the gene matches. CDR3 length equals 16 residues. Germline CDR1 and CDR2: WSHSY and SAAADI.

This clone was seen more than once but under ten times. The V and J genes are TRBV4-1 and TRBJ1-5; D is undetermined. V was trimmed by 1 base and J by 0 bases, leaving 7 bases between them. The CDR3 spans 15 residues. CDR1 is MGHRA and CDR2 is YSYEKL in the germline V gene. The CDR3, as DNA: TGCGCCAGCAGCCAAGTTCAGTATAGCAATCAGCCCCAGCATTTT. It yields the protein CASSQVQYSNQPQHF.

This clone has more than one count but fewer than ten. The V gene is TRBV6-5, the J gene TRBJ2-7; D is possibly TRBD2 (5 bases). Germline CDR1 and CDR2: MNHEY and SVGAGI. The CDR3 extends over 13 amino acids. V was pared by 5 bases and J by 1 base, with 9 bases between. CDR3 in amino acids: CASSHRTSYEQYV. The DNA for the CDR3 is TGTGCCAGCAGTCATCGGACTTCCTACGAGCAGTACGTC.

The rearrangement links TRBV5-5 to TRBJ2-1; 7 bases are a match to TRBD1. V lost 7 bases and J lost 3; bases outside the gene matches: 4. This CDR3 spans 13 amino acids. Per the germline V gene, CDR1 is SGHKS and CDR2 is YYEKEE (reference sequence). CDR3 loop: CASGDRVYNEQFF. In nucleotides, the CDR3 is TGTGCCAGCGGTGACAGGGTCTACAATGAGCAGTTCTTC.

The J gene is TRBJ1-2, the V gene TRBV6-5; possible D gene TRBD1, 6 bases. The CDR3 length is 13 residues. The germline V and J ends were trimmed by 4 bases and 2 bases, with 8 bases remaining between them. The germline V gene has CDR1 MNHEY and CDR2 SVGAGI. CDR3 DNA: TGTGCCAGCAGTTCTACAGGGAACTATGGCTACACCTTC. It yields the protein CASSSTGNYGYTF.

The sample holds one count of this clone. The J gene is TRBJ1-3, the V gene TRBV7-3; perhaps TRBD1 as D (5 bases). The CDR3 totals 12 residues. V gave up 11 bases and J gave up 2 bases, with 10 bases separating them. Germline loops: CDR1 SGHTA, CDR2 FQGTGA. CDR3 bases: TGTGCCCTACCGGGGGCTGGAAACACCATATATTTT. Its protein is CALPGAGNTIYF.